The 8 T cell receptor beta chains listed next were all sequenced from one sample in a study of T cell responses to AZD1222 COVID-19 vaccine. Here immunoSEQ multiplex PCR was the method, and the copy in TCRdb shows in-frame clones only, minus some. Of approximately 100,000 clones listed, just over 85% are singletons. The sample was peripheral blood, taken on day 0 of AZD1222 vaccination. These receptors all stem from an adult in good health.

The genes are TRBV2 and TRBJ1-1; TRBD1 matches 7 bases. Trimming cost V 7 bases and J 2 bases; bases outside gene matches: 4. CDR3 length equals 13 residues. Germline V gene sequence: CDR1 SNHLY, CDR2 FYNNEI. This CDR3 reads CASIRDSNTEAFF. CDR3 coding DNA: TGTGCCAGCATTCGGGACAGCAACACTGAAGCTTTCTTT.

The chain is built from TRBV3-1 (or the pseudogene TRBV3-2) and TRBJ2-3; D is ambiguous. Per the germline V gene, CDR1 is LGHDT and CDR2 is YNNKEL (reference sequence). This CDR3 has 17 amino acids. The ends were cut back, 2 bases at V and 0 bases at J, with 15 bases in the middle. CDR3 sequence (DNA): TGTGCCAGCAGCCAACCGGCGAGCAGGTTAAGCACAGATACGCAGTATTTT. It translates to CASSQPASRLSTDTQYF.

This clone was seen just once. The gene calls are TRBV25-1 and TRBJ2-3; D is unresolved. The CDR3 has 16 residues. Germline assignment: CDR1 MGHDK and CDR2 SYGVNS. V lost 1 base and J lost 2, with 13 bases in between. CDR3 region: CASSEWSQHYTDTQYF. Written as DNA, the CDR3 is TGTGCCAGCAGTGAATGGAGTCAACACTACACAGATACGCAGTATTTT. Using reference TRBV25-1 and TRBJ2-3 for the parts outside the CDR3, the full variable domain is EADIYQTPRYLVIGTGKKITLECSQTMGHDKMYWYQQDPGMELHLIHYSYGVNSTEKGDLSSESTVSRIRTEHFPLTLESARPSHTSQYLCASSEWSQHYTDTQYFGPGTRLTVL.

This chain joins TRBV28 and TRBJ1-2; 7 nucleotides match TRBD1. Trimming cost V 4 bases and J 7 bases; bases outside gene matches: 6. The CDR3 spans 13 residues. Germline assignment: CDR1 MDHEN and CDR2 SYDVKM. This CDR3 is CASSWKGAGGYTF. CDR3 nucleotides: TGTGCCAGCAGTTGGAAGGGGGCGGGTGGCTACACCTTC.

CDR3 in amino acids: CASSLTSTSPEGDTQYF. CDR3 DNA sequence: TGTGCCAGCAGCTTGACTTCGACTAGCCCAGAGGGAGATACGCAGTATTTT. V gene TRBV5-5 combines with J gene TRBJ2-3, with 7 bases aligning to TRBD2. Germline loops: CDR1 SGHKS, CDR2 YYEKEE (reference sequence). The CDR3 totals 17 residues. The ends lost 1 base at V and 5 bases at J; junction bases unmatched: 13.

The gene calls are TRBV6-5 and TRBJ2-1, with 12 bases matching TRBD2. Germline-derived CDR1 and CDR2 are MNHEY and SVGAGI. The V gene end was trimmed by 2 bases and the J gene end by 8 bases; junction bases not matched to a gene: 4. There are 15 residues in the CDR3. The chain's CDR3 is CASSYGTSGRYEQFF. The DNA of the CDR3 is TGTGCCAGCAGTTACGGGACTAGCGGGCGCTATGAGCAGTTCTTC.

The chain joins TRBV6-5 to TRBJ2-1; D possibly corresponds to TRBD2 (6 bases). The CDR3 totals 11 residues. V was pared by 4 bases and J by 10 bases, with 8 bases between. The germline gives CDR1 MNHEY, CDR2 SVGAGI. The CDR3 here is CASSFSGEQFF. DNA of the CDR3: TGTGCCAGCAGTTTTAGCGGAGAGCAGTTCTTC.

The CDR3 region is CASSPGLNNQPQHF. DNA of the CDR3: TGTGCCAGCAGTCCAGGGCTAAACAATCAGCCCCAGCATTTT. This chain uses TRBV7-9 with TRBJ1-5; perhaps TRBD1 as D (5 bases). V lost 6 bases and J 3 bases, leaving 12 bases between the germline ends. Germline loops: CDR1 SEHNR, CDR2 FQNEAQ (reference sequence). The CDR3 runs to 14 residues.